Listed below are T cell receptor beta chains from one sample, sequenced in a study of CD8 T cells in ankylosing spondylitis. TCRdb itself ran the 5' RACE reads through MiXCR, one entry per CDR3 protein. This sample has nearly 250,000 distinct CDR3 sequences; around 32% occur once, and the top ten carry 3.5% to 4.5%. The sample consisted of blood, either unsorted or a sorted T cell fraction (not recorded which). These TCRs come from a male donor with ankylosing spondylitis or in good health (not recorded which). The CDR3 runs from the conserved cysteine through the conserved F or W. A D gene is named only where the DNA matches it firmly. The size of a clone is reported for some rows only, either as once, few or many, or as a class for expanded clones.

d_gene	v_gene	j_gene	abundance	CDR3aa	CDR3nt
.	TRBV20-1	TRBJ2-7	.	CSAFFGAVVLEQYF	TGCAGTGCGTTTTTCGGCGCTGTTGTGTTGGAGCAGTACTTC
TRBD2	TRBV20-1	TRBJ2-7	.	CSARDLPRAGASGQYF	TGCAGTGCTAGAGACCTCCCACGAGCGGGGGCGTCTGGGCAGTACTTC
.	TRBV12-3/TRBV12-4	TRBJ2-3	few	CASSWGRGGGTDTQYF	TGTGCCAGCAGTTGGGGGCGAGGGGGGGGAACAGATACGCAGTATTTT
.	TRBV20-1	TRBJ1-3	few	CSASAGAGNTIYF	TGCAGTGCTAGCGCGGGGGCTGGAAACACCATATATTTT
TRBD1	TRBV5-1	TRBJ2-3	.	CASSTGQANTDTQYF	TGCGCCAGCAGCACGGGACAGGCCAACACAGATACGCAGTATTTT
.	TRBV7-3	TRBJ2-3	few	CASSPRTDTQYF	TGTGCCAGCAGCCCCCGCACAGATACGCAGTATTTT
TRBD1	TRBV5-1	TRBJ1-2	few	CASRPTGSDYGYTF	TGCGCCAGCAGACCGACAGGGAGCGACTATGGCTACACCTTC
.	TRBV20-1	TRBJ2-1	.	CSAPPWVADTIGDEQFF	TGCAGTGCTCCCCCCTGGGTAGCGGATACAATAGGGGATGAGCAGTTCTTC
.	TRBV27	TRBJ2-5	.	CASSPTLGLETQYF	TGTGCCAGCAGCCCCACCTTGGGGTTGGAGACCCAGTACTTC
.	TRBV20-1	TRBJ2-7	.	CSARDLGSLNYEQYF	TGCAGTGCTAGAGATCTAGGATCCCTGAACTACGAGCAGTACTTC
.	TRBV12-3/TRBV12-4	TRBJ2-2	.	CASSPLGGELFF	TGTGCCAGCAGCCCCCTTGGCGGGGAGCTGTTTTTT
TRBD1	TRBV29-1	TRBJ2-3	.	CSAVVRDRGRSDTQYF	TGCAGCGCCGTCGTGAGGGACAGGGGGCGATCAGATACGCAGTATTTT
TRBD1	TRBV30	TRBJ1-1	.	CAYRDRGTEAFF	TGTGCCTATAGGGACAGGGGCACTGAAGCTTTCTTT
.	TRBV3-1	TRBJ2-3	.	CASSQDYTDTQYF	TGTGCCAGCAGCCAAGACTACACAGATACGCAGTATTTT
.	TRBV11-2	TRBJ2-7	few	CASSSRGRGMDEQYF	TGTGCCAGCAGCTCCCGGGGGCGGGGGATGGACGAGCAGTACTTC
.	TRBV20-1	TRBJ2-1	.	CSLSPYDGGLSYNEQFF	TGCAGTCTCAGTCCCTATGACGGGGGGCTCTCCTACAATGAGCAGTTCTTC
.	TRBV20-1	TRBJ2-7	.	CSARVPPAQEQYF	TGCAGTGCTAGAGTTCCCCCGGCACAGGAGCAGTACTTC
.	TRBV20-1	TRBJ2-7	.	CSARNLTSWEGYF	TGCAGTGCTCGTAACCTCACTAGTTGGGAAGGGTACTTC
.	TRBV12-3/TRBV12-4	TRBJ1-5	.	CASSSTQNQPQHF	TGTGCCAGCAGTTCGACGCAGAATCAGCCCCAGCATTTT
TRBD2	TRBV10-2	TRBJ2-3	.	CASSESTGLAGGADTQYF	TGCGCCAGCAGTGAGTCGACAGGGCTAGCGGGGGGGGCAGATACGCAGTATTTT
.	TRBV11-2	TRBJ1-2	.	CASSPSGRGYTF	TGTGCCAGCAGCCCCTCGGGGCGCGGCTACACCTTC
.	TRBV15	TRBJ2-3	.	CATSRDRQADTQYF	TGTGCCACCAGCAGAGATCGGCAGGCAGATACGCAGTATTTT
.	TRBV12-3/TRBV12-4	TRBJ2-2	.	CASSLTENTGELFF	TGTGCCAGCAGTTTGACGGAGAACACCGGGGAGCTGTTTTTT
.	TRBV5-1	TRBJ2-1	.	CASSLALGDKKQFF	TGCGCCAGCAGCTTGGCCCTGGGGGACAAGAAGCAGTTCTTC
.	TRBV6-5	TRBJ2-3	.	CASSYSYGVPDTQYF	TGTGCCAGCAGTTACTCATACGGGGTACCAGATACGCAGTATTTT
TRBD1	TRBV7-3	TRBJ1-2	few	CASSPGQGLGGYTF	TGTGCCAGCAGCCCCGGACAGGGATTAGGTGGCTACACCTTC
.	TRBV6-1	TRBJ2-1	few	CASNGPRLPEVLISYNEQFF	TGTGCCAGCAATGGACCCCGACTCCCTGAAGTTCTGATCTCCTACAATGAGCAGTTCTTC
.	TRBV27	TRBJ2-7	.	CASGGGQQIYEQYF	TGTGCCAGCGGGGGCGGACAGCAAATCTACGAGCAGTACTTC
TRBD1	TRBV6-1	TRBJ1-3	.	CAAHPQGAAGNTIYF	TGTGCCGCGCATCCTCAGGGGGCGGCTGGAAACACCATATATTTT
.	TRBV4-1	TRBJ1-4	.	CASSQGTQRDEKLFF	TGCGCCAGCAGCCAGGGGACACAACGGGATGAAAAACTGTTTTTT
TRBD2	TRBV10-3	TRBJ2-1	.	CAISGPLSGGYEQFF	TGTGCCATCAGTGGGCCTCTTAGCGGGGGGTATGAGCAGTTCTTC
TRBD1	TRBV5-1	TRBJ1-1	.	CASSPGQRNTEAFF	TGCGCCAGCAGCCCGGGACAGCGGAACACTGAAGCTTTCTTT
.	TRBV5-1	TRBJ2-1	.	CASSFEPSYNEQFF	TGCGCCAGCAGCTTTGAGCCTTCTTACAATGAGCAGTTCTTC
.	TRBV20-1	TRBJ2-3	few	CSAREGRVDTQYF	TGCAGTGCTAGAGAGGGCAGGGTAGATACGCAGTATTTT
.	TRBV20-1	TRBJ1-4	many	CSARTPRGAGEKLFF	TGCAGTGCTAGAACGCCACGGGGGGCAGGGGAAAAACTGTTTTTT
TRBD1	TRBV5-1	TRBJ2-2	few	CASSYTGGTGELFF	TGCGCCAGCAGCTATACAGGGGGGACCGGGGAGCTGTTTTTT
TRBD1	TRBV15	TRBJ2-1	few	CATSREGTGFDEQFF	TGTGCCACCAGCAGAGAAGGGACAGGGTTCGATGAGCAGTTCTTC
.	TRBV9	TRBJ2-7	.	CASSVRRDYRYEQYF	TGTGCCAGCAGCGTAAGGAGGGATTATCGCTACGAGCAGTACTTC
TRBD1	TRBV20-1	TRBJ2-5	medium-sized	CSAGTGKETQYF	TGCAGTGCCGGGACAGGGAAAGAGACCCAGTACTTC
TRBD2	TRBV5-5	TRBJ2-2	few	CASSAVLAGGTGELFF	TGTGCCAGCAGCGCTGTACTAGCGGGGGGAACCGGGGAGCTGTTTTTT
TRBD2	TRBV20-1	TRBJ2-3	few	CSAIAGLRGTQYF	TGCAGTGCTATAGCGGGGCTCCGGGGTACGCAGTATTTT
TRBD1	TRBV20-1	TRBJ2-3	few	CSARAVQGANTDTQYF	TGCAGTGCTAGAGCGGTACAGGGGGCGAACACAGATACGCAGTATTTT
.	TRBV20-1	TRBJ1-4	once	CSATPGSGKLFF	TGCAGTGCTACGCCAGGGTCAGGAAAACTGTTTTTT
TRBD2	TRBV27	TRBJ2-1	.	CASSLPGLANEQFF	TGTGCCAGCAGTTTACCGGGACTAGCGAATGAGCAGTTCTTC
.	TRBV12-3/TRBV12-4	TRBJ1-3	many	CASSRDPSRSTIYF	TGTGCCAGCAGCAGGGACCCGTCCCGTTCCACCATATATTTT
TRBD2	TRBV6-5	TRBJ2-7	.	CASSYSGEGDEQYF	TGTGCCAGCAGTTACTCCGGGGAGGGAGACGAGCAGTACTTC
TRBD2	TRBV3-1	TRBJ2-1	.	CASSQVTSIDEQFF	TGTGCCAGCAGCCAAGTGACTAGCATCGATGAGCAGTTCTTC
.	TRBV27	TRBJ2-2	.	CASSYRTGELFF	TGTGCCAGCAGTTACAGAACCGGGGAGCTGTTTTTT
.	TRBV20-1	TRBJ1-2	few	CSPRGGSYTF	TGCAGTCCGCGAGGGGGTAGCTACACCTTC
.	TRBV5-6	TRBJ1-4	.	CASSFYGANEKLFF	TGTGCCAGCAGCTTTTATGGGGCTAATGAAAAACTGTTTTTT
.	TRBV20-1	TRBJ2-2	many	CSGGANTGELFF	TGCAGTGGGGGGGCGAACACCGGGGAGCTGTTTTTT
.	TRBV5-5	TRBJ1-4	.	CASSLVGEKLFF	TGTGCCAGCAGCTTGGTGGGCGAAAAACTGTTTTTT
.	TRBV20-1	TRBJ1-2	few	CSAWDRLYGYTF	TGCAGTGCTTGGGACCGATTATATGGCTACACCTTC
TRBD1	TRBV20-1	TRBJ2-5	.	CSALGQAQETQYF	TGCAGTGCACTAGGACAGGCCCAAGAGACCCAGTACTTC
.	TRBV7-2	TRBJ2-2	.	CAAGRPTNTGELFF	TGTGCCGCAGGACGGCCTACGAACACCGGGGAGCTGTTTTTT
TRBD2	TRBV28	TRBJ2-7	.	CASYPGAGDEQYF	TGTGCCAGCTACCCTGGGGCGGGGGACGAGCAGTACTTC
.	TRBV20-1	TRBJ1-6	many	CSASPGPEYSPLHF	TGCAGTGCTAGCCCCGGGCCCGAATATTCACCCCTCCACTTT
TRBD1	TRBV20-1	TRBJ1-2	many	CSAITGQGSYGYTF	TGCAGTGCTATCACGGGACAGGGAAGCTATGGCTACACCTTC
.	TRBV20-1	TRBJ1-2	few	CSASEGGPYYGYTF	TGCAGTGCAAGTGAAGGGGGGCCATACTATGGCTACACCTTC